This T cell receptor beta chain was documented in a study of T-cell memory formation after mild COVID-19. This clonotype was seen a single time. TCRdb reprocessed the 5' RACE reads with MiXCR, giving one entry per CDR3 protein. The sample comprises 100,000 to 150,000 distinct CDR3 sequences, about 18% of which are singletons, and approximately 5.5% rests with the top ten. Material: PBMCs or a T cell subset sorted from them (not recorded which). The clonotype was recovered from a young man who had mild COVID-19 (a few samples of this study predate the infection). Cell type and time point are not known.

The CDR3 is CASSLVVWDSEETQYF. In DNA form, the CDR3 reads TGTGCCAGCAGCTTGGTGGTTTGGGACTCCGAAGAGACCCAGTACTTC. This rearrangement joins TRBV5-5 to TRBJ2-5; a possible D gene is TRBD2 (6 bases). The V end was cut by 0 bases, the J end by 3 bases, with 15 bases between. The germline gives CDR1 SGHKS, CDR2 YYEKEE (reference sequence). The CDR3 covers 16 residues.